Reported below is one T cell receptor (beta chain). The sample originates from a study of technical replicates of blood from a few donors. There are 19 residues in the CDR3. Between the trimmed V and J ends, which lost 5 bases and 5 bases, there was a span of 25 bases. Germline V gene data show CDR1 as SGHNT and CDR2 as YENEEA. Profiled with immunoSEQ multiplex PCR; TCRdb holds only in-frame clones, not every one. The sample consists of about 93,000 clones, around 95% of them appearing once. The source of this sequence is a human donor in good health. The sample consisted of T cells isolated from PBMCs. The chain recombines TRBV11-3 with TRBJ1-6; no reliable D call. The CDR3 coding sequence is TGTGCCAGCAGCCAAGAAGCACAGCGGGATTTCTGGGATAATTCACCCCTCCACTTT. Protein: CASSQEAQRDFWDNSPLHF.